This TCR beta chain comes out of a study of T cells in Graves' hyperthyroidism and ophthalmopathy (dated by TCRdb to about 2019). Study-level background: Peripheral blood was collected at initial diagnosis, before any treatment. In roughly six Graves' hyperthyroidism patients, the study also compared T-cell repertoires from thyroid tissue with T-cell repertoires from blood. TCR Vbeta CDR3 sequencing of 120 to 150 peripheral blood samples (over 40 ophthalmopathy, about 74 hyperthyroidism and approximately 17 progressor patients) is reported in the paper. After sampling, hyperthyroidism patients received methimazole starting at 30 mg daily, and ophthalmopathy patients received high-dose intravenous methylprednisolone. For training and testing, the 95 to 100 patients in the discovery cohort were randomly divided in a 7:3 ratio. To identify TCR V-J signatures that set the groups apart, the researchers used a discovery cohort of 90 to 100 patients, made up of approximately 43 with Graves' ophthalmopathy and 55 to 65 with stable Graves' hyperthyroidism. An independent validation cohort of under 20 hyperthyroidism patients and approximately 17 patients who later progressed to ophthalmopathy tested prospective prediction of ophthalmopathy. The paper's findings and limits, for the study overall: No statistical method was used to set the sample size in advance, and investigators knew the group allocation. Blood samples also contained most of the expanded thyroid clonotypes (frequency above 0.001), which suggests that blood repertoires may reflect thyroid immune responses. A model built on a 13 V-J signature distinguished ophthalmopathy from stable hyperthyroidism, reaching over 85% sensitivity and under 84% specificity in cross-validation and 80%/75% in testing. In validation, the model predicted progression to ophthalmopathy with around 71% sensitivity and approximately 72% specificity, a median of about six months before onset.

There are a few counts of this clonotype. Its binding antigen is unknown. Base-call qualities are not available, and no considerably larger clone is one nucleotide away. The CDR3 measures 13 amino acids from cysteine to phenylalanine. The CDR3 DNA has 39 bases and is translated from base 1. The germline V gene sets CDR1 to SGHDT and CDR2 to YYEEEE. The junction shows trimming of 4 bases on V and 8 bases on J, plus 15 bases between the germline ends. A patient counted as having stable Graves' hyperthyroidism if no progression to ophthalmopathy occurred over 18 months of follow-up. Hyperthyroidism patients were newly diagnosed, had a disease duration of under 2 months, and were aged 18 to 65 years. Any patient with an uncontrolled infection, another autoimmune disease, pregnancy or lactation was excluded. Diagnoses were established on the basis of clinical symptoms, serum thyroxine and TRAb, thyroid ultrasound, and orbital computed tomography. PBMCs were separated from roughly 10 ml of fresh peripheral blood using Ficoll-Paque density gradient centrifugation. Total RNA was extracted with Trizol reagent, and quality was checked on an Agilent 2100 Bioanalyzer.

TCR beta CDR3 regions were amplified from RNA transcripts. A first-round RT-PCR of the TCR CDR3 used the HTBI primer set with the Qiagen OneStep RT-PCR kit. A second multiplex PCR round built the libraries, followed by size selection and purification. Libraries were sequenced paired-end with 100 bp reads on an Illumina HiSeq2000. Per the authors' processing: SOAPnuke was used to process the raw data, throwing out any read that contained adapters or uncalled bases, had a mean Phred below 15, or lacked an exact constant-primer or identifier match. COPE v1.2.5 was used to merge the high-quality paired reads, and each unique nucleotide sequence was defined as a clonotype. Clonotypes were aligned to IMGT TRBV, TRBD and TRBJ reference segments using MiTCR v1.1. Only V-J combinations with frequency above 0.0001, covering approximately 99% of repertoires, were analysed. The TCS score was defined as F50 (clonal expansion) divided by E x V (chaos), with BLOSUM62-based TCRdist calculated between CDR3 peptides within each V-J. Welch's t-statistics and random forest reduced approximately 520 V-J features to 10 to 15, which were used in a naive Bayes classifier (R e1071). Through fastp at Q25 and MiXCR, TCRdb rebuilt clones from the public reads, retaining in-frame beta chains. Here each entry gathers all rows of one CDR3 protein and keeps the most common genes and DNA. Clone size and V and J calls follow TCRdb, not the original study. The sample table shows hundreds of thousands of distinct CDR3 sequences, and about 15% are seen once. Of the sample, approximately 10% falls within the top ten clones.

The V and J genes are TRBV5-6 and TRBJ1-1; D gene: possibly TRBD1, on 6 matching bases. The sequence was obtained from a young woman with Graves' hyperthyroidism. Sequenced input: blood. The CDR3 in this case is CASSLYLDREAFF. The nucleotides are TGTGCCAGCAGCCTTTATCTCGACAGGGAAGCTTTCTTT.